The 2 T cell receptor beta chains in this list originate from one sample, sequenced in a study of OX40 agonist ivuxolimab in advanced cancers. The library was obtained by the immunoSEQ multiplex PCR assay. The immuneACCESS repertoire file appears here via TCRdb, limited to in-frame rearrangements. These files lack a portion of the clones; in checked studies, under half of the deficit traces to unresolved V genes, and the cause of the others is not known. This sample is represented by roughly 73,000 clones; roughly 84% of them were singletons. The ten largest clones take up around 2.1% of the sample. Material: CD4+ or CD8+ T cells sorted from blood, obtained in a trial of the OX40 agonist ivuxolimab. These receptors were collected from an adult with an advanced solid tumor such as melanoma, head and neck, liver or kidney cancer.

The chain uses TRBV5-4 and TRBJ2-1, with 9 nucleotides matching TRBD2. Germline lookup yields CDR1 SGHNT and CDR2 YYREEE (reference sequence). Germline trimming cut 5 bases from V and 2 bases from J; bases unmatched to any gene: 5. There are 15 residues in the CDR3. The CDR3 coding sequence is TGTGCCAGCAGACAGGCGGGGGGGACCTACAATGAGCAGTTCTTC. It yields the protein CASRQAGGTYNEQFF.

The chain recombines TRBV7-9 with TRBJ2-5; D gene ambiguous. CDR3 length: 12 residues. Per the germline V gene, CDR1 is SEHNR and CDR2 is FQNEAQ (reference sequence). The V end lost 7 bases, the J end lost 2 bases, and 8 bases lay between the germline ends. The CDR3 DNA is TGTGCCAGCACCCAATCGCAAGAGACCCAGTACTTC. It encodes CASTQSQETQYF.